This entry lists 24 T cell receptor beta chains sequenced from one sample in a study of blood T cell repertoires in COVID-19. Produced via immunoSEQ multiplex PCR; TCRdb's table is partial and in-frame only. The sample has 170,000 or so clones, around nine tenths seen once. Material: peripheral blood. The origin of the receptors is a man aged 35 to 55 with active or convalescent COVID-19.

The chain is built from TRBV14 and TRBJ1-4, with TRBD1 matching 7 bases. V dropped 4 bases and J dropped 3; count of bases not matched to a gene: 5. The CDR3 is made up of 15 amino acids. CDR1 is SGHDN and CDR2 is FVKESK in the germline V gene. CDR3 region: CASSPRTGPNEKLFF. Written as DNA, the CDR3 is TGTGCCAGCAGCCCAAGGACAGGCCCTAATGAAAAACTGTTTTTT. The variable domain in full, with the rest retrieved from reference TRBV14 and TRBJ1-4, is EAGVTQFPSHSVIEKGQTVTLRCDPISGHDNLYWYRRVMGKEIKFLLHFVKESKQDESGMPNNRFLAERTGGTYSTLKVQPAELEDSGVYFCASSPRTGPNEKLFFGSGTQLSVL.

V gene TRBV3-1 (or the pseudogene TRBV3-2) combines with J gene TRBJ2-7, with 7 nucleotides matching TRBD1. CDR1 is LGHDT, CDR2 YNNKEL, per germline (reference sequence). CDR3 length equals 13 residues. Losses at the gene ends were 6 bases for V and 2 bases for J; bases not matched to a gene: 4. CDR3 sequence: CASSHRGPYEQYF. The CDR3 DNA follows: TGTGCCAGCAGTCACAGGGGACCCTACGAGCAGTACTTC.

The chain couples TRBV28 to TRBJ2-3; D gene ambiguous. With 5 bases removed from V and 2 bases from J, the gap between germline ends came to 8 bases. Germline assignment: CDR1 MDHEN and CDR2 SYDVKM. The CDR3 runs 13 residues. DNA of the CDR3: TGTGCCAGCAGTAAGACTGTCACAGATACGCAGTATTTT. Its translation is CASSKTVTDTQYF.

This clone was counted a few times. J is TRBJ2-2 and V is TRBV18, with TRBD1 matching 12 bases. In germline, CDR1 is KGHSH, CDR2 LQKENI. The CDR3 is 17 residues long. V gave up 6 bases and J gave up 4 bases; unmatched junction bases: 9. CDR3: CASSGDRGRVSTGELFF. CDR3 nucleotide sequence: TGTGCCAGCTCGGGGGACAGGGGGCGAGTGAGCACCGGGGAGCTGTTTTTT.

The rearrangement links TRBV9 to TRBJ2-1, with unresolved D. The CDR3 length is 13 residues. Germline values: CDR1 SGDLS, CDR2 YYNGEE. The germline V and J ends were trimmed by 2 bases and 6 bases, with 9 bases remaining between them. The CDR3 DNA sequence: TGTGCCAGCAGCGTTTCACAGCTCAATGAGCAGTTCTTC. This encodes CASSVSQLNEQFF.

The CDR3 DNA sequence: TGTGCCAGTAGTATGGGTTGGGGCCTGGGAGCTTTCTTT. It specifies CASSMGWGLGAFF. V is TRBV19 and J is TRBJ1-1, with TRBD1 as a possible D gene (5 bases). Trimming removed 3 bases at V and 10 bases at J, with 15 bases between. The CDR3 spans 13 residues. From germline, CDR1 is LNHDA and CDR2 SQIVND (reference sequence).

On this clone: The same CDR3 is also encoded by other DNA sequences in this sample. The chain recombines TRBV19 with TRBJ1-5, with 9 nucleotides matching TRBD1. CDR1 and CDR2 from the germline V gene are LNHDA and SQIVND (reference sequence). The junction had 6 bases not matched to a gene; V was cut back by 6 bases and J by 6 bases. CDR3 size: 14 residues. This CDR3 reads CASSTGQGSQPQHF. In nucleotides, the CDR3 is TGTGCCAGTAGCACGGGACAGGGCAGTCAGCCCCAGCATTTT.

V usage is TRBV15 and J usage is TRBJ2-3, with D possibly TRBD2 on 6 matching bases. The CDR3 spans 16 residues. The germline CDR1 and CDR2 sequences are LNHNV and YYDKDF (reference sequence). V dropped 3 bases and J dropped 3 bases, with 16 bases sitting between them. CDR3 bases: TGTGCCACCAGCAGGGGTCGGGGGTATAGTACAGATACGCAGTATTTT. Protein: CATSRGRGYSTDTQYF. The complete variable domain, with remaining parts taken from reference TRBV15 and TRBJ2-3, reads DAMVIQNPRYQVTQFGKPVTLSCSQTLNHNVMYWYQQKSSQAPKLLFHYYDKDFNNEADTPDNFQSRRPNTSFCFLDIRSPGLGDTAMYLCATSRGRGYSTDTQYFGPGTRLTVL.

The genes are TRBV12-3 or TRBV12-4 and TRBJ1-1; D is uncertain. CDR3 length: 11 residues. V lost 3 bases, J lost 10 bases, and 9 bases lay in between. The CDR3 region is CASSLESTAFF. DNA of the CDR3: TGTGCCAGCAGTTTGGAGTCAACAGCTTTCTTT.

The chain has TRBV4-3 and TRBJ2-6; D not certain. This CDR3 has 15 amino acids. Germline V lookup: CDR1 LGHNA, CDR2 YSLEER. Trimming left V 4 bases short and J 1 base short, with 8 bases between. The CDR3 region is CASSLAASGANVLTF. The CDR3 DNA sequence: TGCGCCAGCAGCCTTGCGGCTTCTGGGGCCAACGTCCTGACTTTC.

The chain couples TRBV11-3 to TRBJ2-7; weak D call: TRBD1 (6 bases). Looked up from germline, CDR1 is SGHNT and CDR2 is YENEEA. V was clipped by 2 bases and J by 0 bases, with 14 bases between them. This CDR3 has 16 amino acids. The chain's CDR3 is CASSLKTGTSSYEQYF. The CDR3 DNA follows: TGTGCCAGCAGCTTAAAAACCGGGACATCCTCCTACGAGCAGTACTTC.

The V gene is TRBV6-1, the J gene TRBJ2-7; TRBD1 aligns across 8 bases. V lost 1 base, J lost 5 bases, and 10 bases stayed unmatched. Germline V gives CDR1 MNHNS, CDR2 SASEGT. This CDR3 region has 16 residues. The CDR3 nucleotides are TGTGCCAGCAGTGAAGACGGACAGGGATGGTGGGACGAGCAGTACTTC. Its protein is CASSEDGQGWWDEQYF.

The chain couples TRBV6-1 to TRBJ2-7, with D maybe TRBD2 (6 bases). The germline CDR1 and CDR2 sequences are MNHNS and SASEGT. The CDR3 has 15 residues. V was trimmed by 0 bases and J by 2 bases, leaving 11 bases between them. CDR3 nucleotides: TGTGCCAGCAGTGAAGCGGAGGGATCCCCCTACGAGCAGTACTTC. It is translated as CASSEAEGSPYEQYF.

The J gene is TRBJ2-1, the V gene TRBV11-3, with TRBD2 matching over 9 bases. Trimming removed 5 bases from V and 3 bases from J; junction bases left unmatched: 8. The length of the CDR3 is 16 residues. Per germline, CDR1 SGHNT and CDR2 YENEEA. CDR3 nucleotide sequence: TGTGCCAGCAGCCCGAATGCGGGGGGGGGCTACAATGAGCAGTTCTTC. It yields the protein CASSPNAGGGYNEQFF.

The chain has TRBV7-9 and TRBJ2-1, with 7 bases matching TRBD2. CDR1 is SEHNR and CDR2 is FQNEAQ in the germline V gene (reference sequence). This CDR3 region has 13 residues. V lost 4 bases to trimming and J lost 11 bases; unmatched junction nucleotides: 8. The DNA for the CDR3 is TGTGCCAGCAGCTACCCCCCGGGGGGTCAGCAGTTCTTC. This encodes CASSYPPGGQQFF.

The rearrangement links TRBV7-3 to TRBJ1-1; D remains ambiguous. The germline V gene encodes CDR1 SGHTA and CDR2 FQGTGA. The CDR3 covers 13 residues. The V end lost 5 bases, the J end lost 0 bases, and 7 bases lay between the germline ends. As DNA, the CDR3 is TGTGCCAGCAGCCGCGGATTGAACACTGAAGCTTTCTTT. Protein sequence: CASSRGLNTEAFF. Complete variable domain (other parts from reference TRBV7-3 and TRBJ1-1): GAGVSQTPSNKVTEKGKYVELRCDPISGHTALYWYRQSLGQGPEFLIYFQGTGAADDSGLPNDRFFAVRPEGSVSTLKIQRTERGDSAVYLCASSRGLNTEAFFGQGTRLTVV.

The gene calls are TRBV6-2 or TRBV6-3 and TRBJ2-7; 11 nucleotides align to TRBD2. V gave up 5 bases and J gave up 3 bases; unmatched junction bases: 3. The CDR3 runs 14 residues. CDR1 and CDR2 (germline): MNHEY, SVGEGT. CDR3 amino acids: CASSRLAGNYEQYF. CDR3 coding DNA: TGTGCCAGCAGTCGACTAGCGGGGAACTACGAGCAGTACTTC.

This CDR3 is CASSSANRGRRDTQYF. CDR3 bases: TGTGCCAGCAGTTCAGCAAACAGGGGGCGTAGAGATACGCAGTATTTT. This chain links TRBV5-4 with TRBJ2-3; 9 positions match TRBD1. Losses at the gene ends were 5 bases for V and 5 bases for J; bases not matched to a gene: 12. The CDR3 covers 16 residues. Germline V CDR1 and CDR2: SGHNT, YYREEE (reference sequence). The variable domain in full, with the rest retrieved from reference TRBV5-4 and TRBJ2-3, is ETGVTQSPTHLIKTRGQQVTLRCSSQSGHNTVSWYQQALGQGPQFIFQYYREEENGRGNFPPRFSGLQFPNYSSELNVNALELDDSALYLCASSSANRGRRDTQYFGPGTRLTVL.

In DNA, the CDR3 is TGCTCCTTACGGGGGGGGGCAGATACGCAGTATTTT. Its translation is CSLRGGADTQYF. V gene TRBV10-1 combines with J gene TRBJ2-3, with 8 bases aligning to TRBD2. The CDR3 extends over 12 amino acids. Germline V lookup: CDR1 WNHNN, CDR2 SYGVQD (reference sequence).

The chain carries TRBV3-1 (or the pseudogene TRBV3-2) and TRBJ1-1; perhaps TRBD1 as D (6 bases). Trimming took 4 bases from V and 4 from J, leaving 13 bases between them. This CDR3 spans 14 amino acids. CDR1 is LGHDT, CDR2 YNNKEL, per germline (reference sequence). This CDR3 is CASSPTQGSTEAFF. The CDR3 DNA reads as TGTGCCAGCAGCCCTACGCAGGGGAGCACTGAAGCTTTCTTT.

CDR3 in DNA: TGTGCCAGCCCCCCTCACGGTCGAGAGTCCTCCTACGAGCAGTACTTC. Amino acids: CASPPHGRESSYEQYF. The rearrangement joins TRBV28 to TRBJ2-7; D call uncertain. V was shortened by 8 bases and J by 0 bases, with 20 bases between the two germline ends. CDR1 and CDR2 (germline): MDHEN, SYDVKM. The CDR3 contains 16 residues.

The chain carries TRBV12-5 and TRBJ2-2; 9 bases agree with TRBD2. The V gene's germline CDR1 is LGHNT and CDR2 FRNRAP. The CDR3 is 18 amino acids. V shed 2 bases, J shed 4 bases, and the junction held 11 bases outside the gene matches. The CDR3 nucleotides are TGTGCTAGTGGTTTGACTCGGACTAGCGAACAGGGCACCGGGGAGCTGTTTTTT. As protein: CASGLTRTSEQGTGELFF.

The chain couples TRBV2 to TRBJ2-3, with D possibly being TRBD1 (6 bases). CDR1 is SNHLY and CDR2 is FYNNEI in the germline V gene. The CDR3 is made up of 19 amino acids. Trimming removed 6 bases at V and 3 bases at J, with 28 bases between. CDR3 amino acids: CASRNRNRGIAVPTDTQYF. The DNA for the CDR3 is TGTGCCAGCAGAAACAGGAATAGGGGGATTGCGGTCCCGACAGATACGCAGTATTTT.

The J gene is TRBJ2-3, the V gene TRBV4-1; 10 positions match TRBD2. V dropped 1 base and J dropped 4; count of bases not matched to a gene: 5. Germline loops: CDR1 MGHRA, CDR2 YSYEKL. This CDR3 is 16 amino acids long. The CDR3 DNA reads as TGCGCCAGCAGCCAAGCCCCGGGACTAGCGCCAGATACGCAGTATTTT. This translates into CASSQAPGLAPDTQYF.